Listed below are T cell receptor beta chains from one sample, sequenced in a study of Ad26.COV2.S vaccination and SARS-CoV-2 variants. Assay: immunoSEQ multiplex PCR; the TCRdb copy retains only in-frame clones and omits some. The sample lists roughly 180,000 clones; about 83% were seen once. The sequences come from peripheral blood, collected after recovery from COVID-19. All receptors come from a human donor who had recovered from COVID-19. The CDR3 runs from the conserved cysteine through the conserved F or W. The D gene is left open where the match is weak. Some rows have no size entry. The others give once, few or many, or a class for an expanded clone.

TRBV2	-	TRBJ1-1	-	CATCRENTEAFF	TGTGCCACTTGCCGGGAAAACACTGAAGCTTTCTTT
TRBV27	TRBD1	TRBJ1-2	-	CASSPSTGHLNYGYTF	TGTGCCAGCAGTCCGTCGACAGGGCACCTTAACTATGGCTACACCTTC
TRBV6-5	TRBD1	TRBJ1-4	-	CASSTGQGKRLFF	TGTGCCAGCAGCACCGGACAGGGGAAGAGGCTGTTTTTT
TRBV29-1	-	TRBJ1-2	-	CSVEESAGYGYTF	TGCAGCGTTGAAGAGAGCGCGGGTTACGGCTACACCTTC
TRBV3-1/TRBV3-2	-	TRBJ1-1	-	CASSQNTGPNTEAFF	TGTGCCAGCAGCCAAAACACAGGGCCGAACACTGAAGCTTTCTTT
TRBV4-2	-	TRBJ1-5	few	CASSQDFSNQPQHF	TGTGCCAGCAGCCAAGATTTTAGCAATCAGCCCCAGCATTTT
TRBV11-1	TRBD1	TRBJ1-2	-	CASSSVRGQLNRYTF	TGTGCCAGCAGCTCGGTCCGGGGACAGCTAAATCGCTACACCTTC
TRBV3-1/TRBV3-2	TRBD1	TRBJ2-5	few	CASSYRGEGETQYF	TGTGCCAGCAGCTACAGGGGCGAGGGGGAGACCCAGTACTTC
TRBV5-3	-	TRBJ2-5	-	CARSPGVWGETQYF	TGTGCCAGAAGCCCGGGAGTCTGGGGGGAGACCCAGTACTTC
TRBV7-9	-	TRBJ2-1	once	CASSWRDFEDEQFF	TGTGCCAGCAGCTGGAGGGACTTTGAGGATGAGCAGTTCTTC
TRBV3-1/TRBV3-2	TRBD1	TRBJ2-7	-	CASSQGGRGLYEQYF	TGTGCCAGCAGCCAAGGGGGAAGGGGGCTTTACGAGCAGTACTTC
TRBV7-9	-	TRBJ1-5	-	CASSLAGVNQPQHF	TGTGCCAGCAGCTTGGCAGGGGTTAATCAGCCCCAGCATTTT
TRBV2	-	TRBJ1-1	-	CASSARLNTEAFF	TGTGCCAGCAGTGCCAGGTTGAACACTGAAGCTTTCTTT
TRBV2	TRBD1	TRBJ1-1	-	CASTSGQGGSEAFF	TGTGCCAGCACTTCAGGACAGGGGGGTTCTGAAGCTTTCTTT
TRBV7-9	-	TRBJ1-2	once	CASSLAVTELNYGYTF	TGTGCCAGCAGCTTAGCCGTAACGGAACTTAACTATGGCTACACCTTC
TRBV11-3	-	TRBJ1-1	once	CASSLRGENTEAFF	TGTGCCAGCAGCTTAAGGGGGGAGAACACTGAAGCTTTCTTT
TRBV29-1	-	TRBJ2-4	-	CSVQGQAKNIQYF	TGCAGCGTTCAGGGTCAAGCCAAAAACATTCAGTACTTC
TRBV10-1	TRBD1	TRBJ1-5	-	CASSVPTVRSGQAQSGNQPQHF	TGCGCCAGCAGTGTTCCTACCGTTCGTTCGGGACAGGCCCAGTCGGGGAATCAGCCCCAGCATTTT
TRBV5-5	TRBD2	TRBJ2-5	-	CASRLAGPTLQETQYF	TGTGCCAGCAGATTAGCGGGGCCAACCTTACAAGAGACCCAGTACTTC
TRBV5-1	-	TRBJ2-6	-	CASSSEVSGANVLTF	TGCGCCAGCAGCTCTGAGGTTTCCGGGGCCAACGTCCTGACTTTC
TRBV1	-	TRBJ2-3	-	CTSSQDLGGASTDTQYF	TGCACCAGCAGCCAAGATCTTGGGGGGGCGAGCACAGATACGCAGTATTTT
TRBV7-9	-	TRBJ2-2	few	CASSIGGQVGRTGELFF	TGTGCCAGCAGCATAGGCGGACAGGTCGGGAGAACCGGGGAGCTGTTTTTT
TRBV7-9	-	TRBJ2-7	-	CASSLGIGGPYEQYF	TGTGCCAGCAGCTTGGGCATTGGGGGGCCCTACGAGCAGTACTTC
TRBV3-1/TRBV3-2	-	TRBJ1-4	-	CASSQAGNNEKLFF	TGTGCCAGCAGCCAAGCAGGGAATAATGAAAAACTGTTTTTT
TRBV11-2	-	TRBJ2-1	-	CASSFGEGFSYNEQFF	TGTGCCAGCAGCTTCGGGGAAGGGTTCTCCTACAATGAGCAGTTCTTC
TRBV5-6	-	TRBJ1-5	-	CASSSPGGPQHF	TGTGCCAGCAGCTCTCCCGGGGGGCCCCAGCATTTT
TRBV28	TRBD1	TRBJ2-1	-	CASSFRGGAGLEQFF	TGTGCCAGCAGTTTCCGAGGGGGCGCGGGTTTAGAGCAGTTCTTC
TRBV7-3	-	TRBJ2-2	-	CASSPGRTGELFF	TGTGCCAGCAGCCCAGGGCGGACCGGGGAGCTGTTTTTT
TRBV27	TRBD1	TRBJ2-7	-	CASSLGQGLSYEQYF	TGTGCCAGCAGTTTGGGACAGGGCCTCTCCTACGAGCAGTACTTC
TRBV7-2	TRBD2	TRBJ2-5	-	CASSYRLAGSETQYF	TGTGCCAGCAGCTATAGACTAGCGGGGTCAGAGACCCAGTACTTC
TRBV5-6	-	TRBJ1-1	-	CASRRGNTEAFF	TGTGCCAGCAGACGGGGGAACACTGAAGCTTTCTTT
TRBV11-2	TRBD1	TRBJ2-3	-	CASSLTGTGADTQYF	TGTGCCAGCAGCTTGACCGGGACAGGGGCAGATACGCAGTATTTT
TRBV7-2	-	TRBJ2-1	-	CASSLDLFWGEQFF	TGTGCCAGCAGCTTAGACCTCTTCTGGGGTGAGCAGTTCTTC
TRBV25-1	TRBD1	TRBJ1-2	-	CASSGDREVGYTF	TGTGCCAGCAGTGGGGACAGGGAAGTTGGCTACACCTTC
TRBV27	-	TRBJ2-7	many	CATSPIAGRKTYEQYF	TGTGCCACCTCGCCCATCGCGGGACGCAAAACCTACGAGCAGTACTTC
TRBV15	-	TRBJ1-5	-	CATSRDGGDYQPQHF	TGTGCCACCAGCAGAGATGGGGGCGACTATCAGCCCCAGCATTTT
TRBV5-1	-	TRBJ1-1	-	CASSLETSVMNTEAFF	TGCGCCAGCAGCTTGGAGACATCGGTGATGAACACTGAAGCTTTCTTT
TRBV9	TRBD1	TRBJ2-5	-	CASSVGQGETQYF	TGTGCCAGCAGCGTTGGACAGGGGGAGACCCAGTACTTC
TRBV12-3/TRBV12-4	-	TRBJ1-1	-	CASSYGGFAFF	TGTGCCAGCAGTTACGGGGGGTTTGCTTTCTTT
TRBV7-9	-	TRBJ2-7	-	CASSSRRDSGDEQYF	TGTGCCAGCAGCTCAAGGCGGGACTCTGGGGACGAGCAGTACTTC